This TCR beta chain was observed in a study of CDR3 diversity in severe acne. TCRdb re-derived calls from the PCR reads in MiXCR, one entry per CDR3 protein. This sample has fewer than 100,000 distinct CDR3 sequences, with 45% to 60% found just once. This clonotype was seen more than once but under ten times. Germline V gene sequence: CDR1 LNHNV, CDR2 YYDKDF (reference sequence). The CDR3 covers 15 residues. V was trimmed by 0 bases and J by 4 bases, leaving 12 bases between them. Sample: blood. The receptor was derived from a male donor in good health, without acne. The chain combines TRBV15 with TRBJ2-5; D possibly corresponds to TRBD2 (6 bases). For the CDR3, the DNA is TGTGCCACCAGCAGAGATAGAAGGGAGGCAGAGACCCAGTACTTC. It codes for CATSRDRREAETQYF.